One sample yielded the 12 T cell receptor beta chains listed below, sequenced in a study of shared clonotypes between healthy human individuals. The method was immunoSEQ multiplex PCR; TCRdb's version includes in-frame clones alone and lacks a portion of them. This sample carries under 2,500,000 clones, under 97% of them seen once, and the ten largest clones take 0.1% to 0.15%. The source material was naive CD4+ T cells sorted from blood. Subset given: CD45RA+ positively selected. The receptors originated from a man aged 18 to 35 in good health.

This chain uses TRBV11-2 with TRBJ2-7; a weak D match, TRBD2 (6 bases). The germline V gene encodes CDR1 SGHAT and CDR2 FQNNGV. The CDR3 is 14 amino acids. V shed 5 bases and J shed 0 bases, with 11 bases lying between them. CDR3 sequence (DNA): TGTGCCAGCAGCCCTGGACTAAGCTCCTACGAGCAGTACTTC. Its protein is CASSPGLSSYEQYF.

The chain joins TRBV29-1 to TRBJ2-1; 7 bases fit TRBD2. The V gene's germline CDR1 is SQVTM and CDR2 ANQGSEA. This CDR3 has 13 amino acids. V shed 5 bases and J 7 bases; nucleotides not matched to a gene: 8. CDR3 amino acids: CSVRREPRNEQFF. The CDR3 bases are TGCAGCGTTCGGCGGGAGCCCAGGAATGAGCAGTTCTTC.

The chain couples TRBV7-2 to TRBJ1-1; no definite D call. With 5 bases removed from V and 1 base from J, the gap between germline ends came to 8 bases. The CDR3 is made up of 13 amino acids. The germline CDR1 and CDR2 sequences are SGHTA and FQGNSA. The CDR3 sequence: CASSPRPNTEAFF. Written as DNA, the CDR3 is TGTGCCAGCAGCCCACGGCCGAACACTGAAGCTTTCTTT.

The chain combines TRBV5-1 with TRBJ1-2; no clear D. CDR1 and CDR2 (germline): SGHRS, YFSETQ. Trimming pared 4 bases from V and 2 bases from J, leaving 12 bases between. The CDR3 is 14 residues long. CDR3 coding DNA: TGCGCCAGCAGCCCGGAGGCAGTCAACTATGGCTACACCTTC. The encoded protein is CASSPEAVNYGYTF. The full variable domain, rest sourced from reference TRBV5-1 and TRBJ1-2, is KAGVTQTPRYLIKTRGQQVTLSCSPISGHRSVSWYQQTPGQGLQFLFEYFSETQRNKGNFPGRFSGRQFSNSRSEMNVSTLELGDSALYLCASSPEAVNYGYTFGSGTRLTVV.

This clone was recorded once. Distinct nucleotide sequences in the sample also encode this CDR3. V gene TRBV6-5 combines with J gene TRBJ2-5; D ambiguous. V lost 8 bases and J 5 bases, leaving 6 bases between the germline ends. Germline V gene lookup returns CDR1 MNHEY and CDR2 SVGAGI. This CDR3 spans 10 amino acids. Here the CDR3 reads CASRGETQYF. For the CDR3, the DNA is TGTGCCAGCCGTGGTGAGACCCAGTACTTC.

V gene TRBV5-1 combines with J gene TRBJ1-3; no definite D call. Between the trimmed V and J ends, which lost 4 bases and 0 bases, there was a span of 11 bases. The CDR3 loop spans 15 amino acids. From germline, CDR1 is SGHRS and CDR2 YFSETQ. The CDR3 sequence is CASSQTGDSGNTIYF. CDR3 bases: TGCGCCAGCAGCCAAACGGGAGACTCTGGAAACACCATATATTTT.

The chain carries TRBV6-1 and TRBJ1-2; 9 bases are a match to TRBD1. Trimming removed 5 bases from V and 4 bases from J; junction bases left unmatched: 8. Germline values: CDR1 MNHNS, CDR2 SASEGT. The CDR3 length is 15 residues. The CDR3 sequence is CASSQGGQGGYGYTF. DNA for the CDR3: TGTGCCAGCAGTCAGGGGGGACAGGGTGGCTATGGCTACACCTTC.

The chain employs TRBV6-5 and TRBJ1-2; 7 nucleotides agree with TRBD1. V lost 4 bases to trimming and J lost 8 bases; unmatched junction nucleotides: 13. This CDR3 is 15 amino acids long. Germline CDR1 is MNHEY and CDR2 is SVGAGI. CDR3 sequence (DNA): TGTGCCAGCAGTTCCACCCTAGGGGGCGCGGAGGGCTACACCTTC. It yields the protein CASSSTLGGAEGYTF.

The gene calls are TRBV5-4 and TRBJ1-1; D possibly corresponds to TRBD1 (6 bases). Germline V lookup: CDR1 SGHNT, CDR2 YYREEE (reference sequence). V was shortened by 7 bases and J by 6 bases, with 19 bases between the two germline ends. CDR3 length: 14 amino acids. The CDR3 DNA sequence: TGTGCCAGCGGGTTCGGACAGTTTAGATCTGAAGCTTTCTTT. Its translation: CASGFGQFRSEAFF.

The V gene is TRBV6-6, the J gene TRBJ2-3, with TRBD1 matching 9 bases. Germline assignment: CDR1 MNHNY and CDR2 SVGAGI (reference sequence). The CDR3 loop spans 14 amino acids. V gave up 2 bases and J gave up 10 bases; unmatched junction bases: 7. CDR3 coding DNA: TGTGCCAGCAGTTACCCGGGACAGGGTGACCCGCAGTATTTT. This translates into CASSYPGQGDPQYF.

The rearrangement links TRBV5-6 to TRBJ1-1; TRBD1 matches at 9 bases. There are 14 residues in the CDR3. Germline values: CDR1 SGHDT, CDR2 YYEEEE. The V and J ends lost 4 bases and 1 base, in that order; junction bases with no gene match: 2. The CDR3 DNA sequence: TGTGCCAGCAGCCGGACAGGGGCGAACACTGAAGCTTTCTTT. This translates into CASSRTGANTEAFF.

The chain has TRBV5-8 and TRBJ2-2, with D hard to call. The germline V gene encodes CDR1 SGHTS and CDR2 YDEGEE. V was cut by 9 bases and J by 3 bases, with 15 bases left in between. The length of the CDR3 is 14 residues. The CDR3 protein is CAKHWVGYTGELFF. The CDR3 region has the DNA TGTGCCAAACATTGGGTGGGGTACACCGGGGAGCTGTTTTTT.